Listed below are T cell receptor beta chains from one sample, sequenced in a study of a mutant IDH1 vaccine in newly diagnosed glioma. Which antigens these TCRs recognize remains unknown. Here immunoSEQ multiplex PCR was the method, and the copy in TCRdb shows in-frame clones only, minus some. The sample includes 50,000 to 70,000 clones, 80% to 90% of them seen just once. Here the sequenced sample was PBMCs, taken from a glioma patient whose treatment included an IDH1 peptide vaccine. Receptor source: a woman aged 40 to 55 with glioma. Some clones in this sample may be carry-over from other donors' samples. The CDR3 runs from the conserved cysteine through the conserved F or W. The D gene is left open where the match is weak. The size entry is marked missing in some rows and otherwise reads once, few, many or a size class.

d_call: TRBD2; j_call: TRBJ2-1; clone_size: NA; v_call: TRBV7-8; cdr3_nt: TGTGCCAGCAGCAACGGACTAGCGGGGGGTCTGCATGAGCAGTTCTTC; cdr3_aa: CASSNGLAGGLHEQFF
d_call: TRBD2; j_call: TRBJ2-1; clone_size: NA; v_call: TRBV2; cdr3_nt: TGTGCCAGCACCGGGGGGGCAGCTCTCGACAATGAGCAGTTCTTC; cdr3_aa: CASTGGAALDNEQFF
d_call: TRBD1; j_call: TRBJ1-2; clone_size: once; v_call: TRBV27; cdr3_nt: TGTGCCAGCAGTTTCAGGGGGCCCGGTGGCTACACCTTC; cdr3_aa: CASSFRGPGGYTF
d_call: NA; j_call: TRBJ2-2; clone_size: few; v_call: TRBV7-8; cdr3_nt: TGTGCCAGCAGCTTAGATTTTTCAGGGGTCAGTCCCGGGGAGCTGTTTTTT; cdr3_aa: CASSLDFSGVSPGELFF
d_call: TRBD1; j_call: TRBJ2-3; clone_size: NA; v_call: TRBV27; cdr3_nt: TGTGCCAGCAGGGACAGGGGGCTGGATACGCAGTATTTT; cdr3_aa: CASRDRGLDTQYF
d_call: TRBD1; j_call: TRBJ1-2; clone_size: NA; v_call: TRBV5-1; cdr3_nt: TGCGCCAGCAGCGGCGGACAGGGGGCTAGGTATGGCTACACCTTC; cdr3_aa: CASSGGQGARYGYTF
d_call: NA; j_call: TRBJ1-1; clone_size: few; v_call: TRBV2; cdr3_nt: TGTGCCAGCAGTGAAGGAGGGGTCTCGACTGAAGCTTTCTTT; cdr3_aa: CASSEGGVSTEAFF
d_call: TRBD2; j_call: TRBJ2-2; clone_size: few; v_call: TRBV19; cdr3_nt: TGTGCCAGTAGCCGGACTAGCGGGGGGATGAACACCGGGGAGCTGTTTTTT; cdr3_aa: CASSRTSGGMNTGELFF
d_call: NA; j_call: TRBJ1-1; clone_size: few; v_call: TRBV5-1; cdr3_nt: TGCGCCAGCAGTCAGGGGTTAAGTGAATACACTGAAGCTTTCTTT; cdr3_aa: CASSQGLSEYTEAFF
d_call: NA; j_call: TRBJ1-1; clone_size: few; v_call: TRBV9; cdr3_nt: TGTGCCAGCAGCGTACTCCGGGGTACAAACACTGAAGCTTTCTTT; cdr3_aa: CASSVLRGTNTEAFF
d_call: NA; j_call: TRBJ1-1; clone_size: few; v_call: TRBV19; cdr3_nt: TGTGCCAGTACCCAACTGAGGGACACTGAAGCTTTCTTT; cdr3_aa: CASTQLRDTEAFF
d_call: NA; j_call: TRBJ2-5; clone_size: once; v_call: TRBV7-2; cdr3_nt: TGTGCCAGCAGCTTACCCCAGACCCAGTACTTC; cdr3_aa: CASSLPQTQYF
d_call: TRBD2; j_call: TRBJ2-7; clone_size: NA; v_call: TRBV7-8; cdr3_nt: TGTGCCAGCAGCTTAACCTCTAGCGGACTAACCTACGAGCAGTACTTC; cdr3_aa: CASSLTSSGLTYEQYF
d_call: NA; j_call: TRBJ1-2; clone_size: NA; v_call: TRBV7-2; cdr3_nt: TGTGCCAGCAGCCGACAGGTTGATGGCTACACCTTC; cdr3_aa: CASSRQVDGYTF
d_call: NA; j_call: TRBJ1-5; clone_size: NA; v_call: TRBV2; cdr3_nt: TGTGCCAGCAGTGAATCTGCAGTATATCAGCCCCAGCATTTT; cdr3_aa: CASSESAVYQPQHF
d_call: NA; j_call: TRBJ2-2; clone_size: NA; v_call: TRBV30; cdr3_nt: TGTGCCTGGAGTCAGCCCGGGGAGCTGTTTTTT; cdr3_aa: CAWSQPGELFF
d_call: NA; j_call: TRBJ1-2; clone_size: NA; v_call: TRBV29-1; cdr3_nt: TGCAGCGTTCGCGGGACCTCTGACTATGGCTACACCTTC; cdr3_aa: CSVRGTSDYGYTF
d_call: NA; j_call: TRBJ2-2; clone_size: NA; v_call: TRBV7-2; cdr3_nt: TGTGCCAGCAGCCCCCTCAGAGACACCGGGGAGCTGTTTTTT; cdr3_aa: CASSPLRDTGELFF
d_call: TRBD1; j_call: TRBJ1-2; clone_size: few; v_call: TRBV7-9; cdr3_nt: TGTGCCAGCAGCTTAAGCAAGACAGGGTTCTATGGCTACACCTTC; cdr3_aa: CASSLSKTGFYGYTF
d_call: NA; j_call: TRBJ1-3; clone_size: NA; v_call: TRBV7-2; cdr3_nt: TGTGCCAGCAGCTTAACGCCGGGGTCTGGAAACACCATATATTTT; cdr3_aa: CASSLTPGSGNTIYF
d_call: NA; j_call: TRBJ2-3; clone_size: NA; v_call: TRBV29-1; cdr3_nt: TGCAGCCTAACCCGGGACTCAGATACGCAGTATTTT; cdr3_aa: CSLTRDSDTQYF
d_call: TRBD1; j_call: TRBJ2-5; clone_size: NA; v_call: TRBV7-2; cdr3_nt: TGTGCCAGCAGCAAGGACAGGGGATGGGAGACCCAGTACTTC; cdr3_aa: CASSKDRGWETQYF
d_call: NA; j_call: TRBJ2-6; clone_size: NA; v_call: TRBV5-4; cdr3_nt: TGTGCCAGCAGCTTAGGGGGGTCTGGGGCCAACGTCCTGACTTTC; cdr3_aa: CASSLGGSGANVLTF
d_call: NA; j_call: TRBJ2-7; clone_size: NA; v_call: TRBV30; cdr3_nt: TGTGCCTGGAGTGTACAAGGCGAGCAGTACTTC; cdr3_aa: CAWSVQGEQYF
d_call: NA; j_call: TRBJ1-2; clone_size: NA; v_call: TRBV7-9; cdr3_nt: TGTGCCAGCATCAGGCCGTTAAACTATGGCTACACCTTC; cdr3_aa: CASIRPLNYGYTF
d_call: NA; j_call: TRBJ2-7; clone_size: NA; v_call: TRBV5-6; cdr3_nt: TGTGCCAGCAGCGGGGGGCGGACAGTTTATCTCGAGCAGTACTTC; cdr3_aa: CASSGGRTVYLEQYF